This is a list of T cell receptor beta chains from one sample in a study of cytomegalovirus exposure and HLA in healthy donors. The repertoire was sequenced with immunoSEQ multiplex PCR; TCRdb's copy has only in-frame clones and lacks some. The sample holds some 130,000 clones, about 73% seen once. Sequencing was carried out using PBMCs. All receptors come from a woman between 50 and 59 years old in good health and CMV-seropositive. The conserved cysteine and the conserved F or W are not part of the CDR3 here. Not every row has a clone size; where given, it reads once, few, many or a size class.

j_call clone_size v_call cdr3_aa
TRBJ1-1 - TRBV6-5 ASSYSADRNTEAF
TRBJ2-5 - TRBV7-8 ASSRRGQAQY
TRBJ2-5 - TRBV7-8 ASSTLDRRKETQY
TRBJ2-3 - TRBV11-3 ASSSPGGIGTDTQY
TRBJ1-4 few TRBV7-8 ASSREGATTNEKLF
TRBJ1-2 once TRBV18 ASSSDSANYGYT
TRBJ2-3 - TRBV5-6 ASSAGPLRDTQY
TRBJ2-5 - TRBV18 ASSPLAGGRQETQY
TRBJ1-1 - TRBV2 ARSQSGDEAF
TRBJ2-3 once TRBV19 ASSEQGDTQY
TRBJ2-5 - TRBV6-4 ASSELPDRGETQY
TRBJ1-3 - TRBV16 ASSTGGFGNTIY
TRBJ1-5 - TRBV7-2 ASSLGVRGGRQPQH
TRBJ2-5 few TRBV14 ASSQHQGSSGQETQY
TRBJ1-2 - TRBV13 ASSRRTPGGYGYT
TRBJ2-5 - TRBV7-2 ASSYGLVETQY
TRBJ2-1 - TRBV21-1 ASSYKRESSYNEQF
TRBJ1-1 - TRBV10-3 AISERAGGYEAF
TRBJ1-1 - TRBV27 ASSHSMLRNTEAF
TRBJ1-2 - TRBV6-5 ASRQTGTGYGYT
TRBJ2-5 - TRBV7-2 ASSLLGQFQETQY
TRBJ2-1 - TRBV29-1 SAGLAGSSYNEQF
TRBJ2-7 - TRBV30 AWRVSGTGDEQY
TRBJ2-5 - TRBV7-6 ASSLAVSGGPQETQY
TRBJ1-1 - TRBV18 ASSPADRNTEAF
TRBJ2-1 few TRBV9 ASSVASSWGTSGVNEQF
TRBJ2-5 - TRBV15 ATSRDRSGAETQY
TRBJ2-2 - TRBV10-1 ASSLGTAGAGELF
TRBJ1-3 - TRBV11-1 ASSFFRPTRGNTIY
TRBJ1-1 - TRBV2 ATRGQGEPEAF
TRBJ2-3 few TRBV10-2 ASSAFRGLSTDTQY
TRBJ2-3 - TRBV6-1 ASSETGGSTDTQY
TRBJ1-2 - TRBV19 ASNPAREGYGYT
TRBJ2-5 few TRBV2 ASSEPGGGETQY
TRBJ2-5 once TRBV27 ASSSTGRRETQY
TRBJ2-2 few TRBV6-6 ASSRRRGGTGELF
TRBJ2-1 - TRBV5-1 ASSFGGRPYNEQF
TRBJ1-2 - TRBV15 ATSRALSGYT
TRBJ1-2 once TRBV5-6 ASSLGQGSYGYT
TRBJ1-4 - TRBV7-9 ASSSTGTNEKLF